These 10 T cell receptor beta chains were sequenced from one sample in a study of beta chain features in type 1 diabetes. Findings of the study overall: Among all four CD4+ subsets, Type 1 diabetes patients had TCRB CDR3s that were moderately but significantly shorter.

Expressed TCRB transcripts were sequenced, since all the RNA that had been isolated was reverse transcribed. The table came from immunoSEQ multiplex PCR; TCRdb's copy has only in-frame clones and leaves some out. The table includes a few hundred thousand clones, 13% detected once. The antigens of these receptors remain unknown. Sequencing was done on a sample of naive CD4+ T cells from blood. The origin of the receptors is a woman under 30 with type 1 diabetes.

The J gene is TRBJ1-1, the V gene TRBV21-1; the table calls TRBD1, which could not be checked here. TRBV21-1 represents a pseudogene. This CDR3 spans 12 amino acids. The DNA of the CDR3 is TGTTTGGGACAGCGGATGAACACTGAAGCTTTCTTT. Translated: CLGQRMNTEAFF.

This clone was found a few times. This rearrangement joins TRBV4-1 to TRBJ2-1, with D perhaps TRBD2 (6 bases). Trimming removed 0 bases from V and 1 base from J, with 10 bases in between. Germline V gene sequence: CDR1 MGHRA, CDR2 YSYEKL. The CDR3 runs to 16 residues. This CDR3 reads CASSQDPGASYNEQFF. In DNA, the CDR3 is TGCGCCAGCAGCCAAGATCCGGGAGCGTCCTACAATGAGCAGTTCTTC.

CDR3 loop: CASSPPTRDYEQFF. CDR3 DNA: TGCGCCAGCAGCCCACCGACGCGGGACTATGAGCAGTTCTTC. The chain recombines TRBV5-1 with TRBJ2-1; TRBD2 is a possible D gene (6 bases). Trimming stripped 4 bases from V and 8 bases from J, with 16 bases between. Germline CDR1 SGHRS, CDR2 YFSETQ. This CDR3 has 14 residues.

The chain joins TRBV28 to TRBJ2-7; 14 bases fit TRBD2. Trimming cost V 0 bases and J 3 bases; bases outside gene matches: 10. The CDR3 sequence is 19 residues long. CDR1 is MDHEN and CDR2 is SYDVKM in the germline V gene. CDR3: CASSLWGTAGLAGGYEQYF. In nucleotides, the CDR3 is TGTGCCAGCAGTTTATGGGGGACAGCAGGACTAGCGGGAGGCTACGAGCAGTACTTC.

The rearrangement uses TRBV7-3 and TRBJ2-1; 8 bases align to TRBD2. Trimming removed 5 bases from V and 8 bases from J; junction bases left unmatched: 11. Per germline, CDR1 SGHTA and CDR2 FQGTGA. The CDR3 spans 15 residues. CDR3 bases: TGTGCCAGCAGCGCGCCGGGACTAGGGATTCATGAGCAGTTCTTC. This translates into CASSAPGLGIHEQFF.

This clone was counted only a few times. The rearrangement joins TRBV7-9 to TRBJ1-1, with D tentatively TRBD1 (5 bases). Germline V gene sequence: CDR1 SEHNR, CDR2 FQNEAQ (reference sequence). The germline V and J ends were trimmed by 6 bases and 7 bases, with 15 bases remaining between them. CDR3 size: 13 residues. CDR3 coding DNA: TGTGCCAGCAGTTCCGGTGGGGGGTATGAAGCTTTCTTT. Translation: CASSSGGGYEAFF.

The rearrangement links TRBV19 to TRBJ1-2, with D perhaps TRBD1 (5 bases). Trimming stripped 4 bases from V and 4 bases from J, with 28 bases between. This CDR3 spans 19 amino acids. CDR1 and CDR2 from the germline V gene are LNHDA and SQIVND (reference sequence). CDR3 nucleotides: TGTGCCAGTAGTACCGACCGGGGGTCAATCGACAGTACCGGCTATGGCTACACCTTC. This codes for CASSTDRGSIDSTGYGYTF.

CDR3 loop: CASSPALLAGDGEQYF. The CDR3 nucleotides are TGTGCCAGCAGCCCTGCGCTTCTAGCGGGAGATGGGGAGCAGTACTTC. This sequence joins TRBV9 and TRBJ2-7; 10 nucleotides match TRBD2. CDR1 is SGDLS and CDR2 is YYNGEE in the germline V gene. CDR3 length equals 16 residues. V dropped 4 bases and J dropped 7; count of bases not matched to a gene: 14. The full variable domain, in which reference TRBV9 and TRBJ2-7 provide the parts outside the CDR3, is DSGVTQTPKHLITATGQRVTLRCSPRSGDLSVYWYQQSLDQGLQFLIQYYNGEERAKGNILERFSAQQFPDLHSELNLSSLELGDSALYFCASSPALLAGDGEQYFGPGTRLTVT.

CDR3 amino acids: CASSPYTSGSSYNEQFF. For the CDR3, the DNA is TGTGCCAGCTCACCGTATACTAGCGGAAGCTCCTACAATGAGCAGTTCTTC. The chain uses TRBV18 and TRBJ2-1; 8 bases line up with TRBD2. V dropped 3 bases and J dropped 0; count of bases not matched to a gene: 7. This CDR3 region has 17 residues. CDR1 is KGHSH, CDR2 LQKENI, per germline. Full variable domain (rest looked up from reference TRBV18 and TRBJ2-1): NAGVMQNPRHLVRRRGQEARLRCSPMKGHSHVYWYRQLPEEGLKFMVYLQKENIIDESGMPKERFSAEFPKEGPSILRIQQVVRGDSAAYFCASSPYTSGSSYNEQFFGPGTRLTVL.

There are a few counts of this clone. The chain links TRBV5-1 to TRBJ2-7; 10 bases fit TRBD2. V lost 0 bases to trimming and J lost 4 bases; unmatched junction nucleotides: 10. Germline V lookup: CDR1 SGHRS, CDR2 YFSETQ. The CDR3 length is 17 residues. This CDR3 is CASSLAMQSSGSYEQYF. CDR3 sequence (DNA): TGCGCCAGCAGCTTGGCCATGCAGTCTAGCGGGAGTTACGAGCAGTACTTC.